Reported below is one T cell receptor beta chain. Its antigen is undetermined. Every individual TCR cDNA molecule carried its own unique molecular identifier, which allowed correction of PCR and sequencing errors. TCRdb re-called the 5' RACE reads with MiXCR, one entry per CDR3 protein. The table has roughly 120,000 distinct CDR3 sequences, approximately 12% seen once. CDR1 SGHTA and CDR2 FQGTGA come from the germline V gene. This CDR3 spans 13 amino acids. V lost 5 bases and J lost 6, with 8 bases in between. This specimen comes from a study of spatial heterogeneity in lung cancer. Points from the study as a whole: Blood showed ubiquitous tumor TCRs more often at resection than at routine follow-up.

The time point was: blood at routine non-recurrence follow-up after resection. The input material, whole RNA from tumor, nontumor lung or frozen PBMC, was sequenced unsorted. This sequence joins TRBV7-3 and TRBJ1-6; TRBD1 might be the D (6 bases). The material was PBMCs, obtained at follow-up. This sequence was found in a male donor with early-stage non-small cell lung cancer. The DNA for the CDR3 is TGTGCCAGCAGCACAGGGTCTAATTCACCCCTCCACTTT. This codes for CASSTGSNSPLHF.